A selection of T cell receptor beta chains follows, all from one sample in a study of T cell repertoires in cytomegalovirus infection. A single record per CDR3 protein comes from TCRdb applying MiXCR to the reads. The sample shows 350,000 to 500,000 distinct CDR3 sequences, around 32% of them seen only once. Material: PBMCs. These receptors all come from a human donor in good health (CMV status not recorded). Some clones in this sample may be carry-over from other donors' samples. The conserved cysteine and the conserved F or W are not part of the CDR3 here. Fields, in order: J gene, V gene, clone size, CDR3 protein. Size values are once, few and many counts, or a class for expanded clones, and some rows have none.

>TRBJ2-1|TRBV6-2/TRBV6-3|NA
ASSYSRDSKYNEQF
>TRBJ2-5|TRBV7-2|many
ASSPARPETQY
>TRBJ2-3|TRBV6-1|few
ASSVLSGDPDTQY
>TRBJ2-5|TRBV7-2|NA
AISLSPPLSGVQQETKY
>TRBJ2-3|TRBV19|NA
AIKGPGAADTQY
>TRBJ2-7|TRBV29-1|few
SVPKGGSSYEQY
>TRBJ2-2|TRBV7-8|many
ASSRTGGNIGELF
>TRBJ1-1|TRBV7-9|NA
ASSGQGRGTEAF
>TRBJ1-3|TRBV6-5|NA
ASSYSELGSGNTIY
>TRBJ2-2|TRBV11-2|many
ASSFRARDRDFLGELF
>TRBJ2-3|TRBV7-2|many
ASSLEYRVTDTQY
>TRBJ2-5|TRBV7-4|once
ASSFDRARQETPY
>TRBJ1-4|TRBV6-1|NA
ASSEAGGHLTEKLL
>TRBJ2-1|TRBV6-2/TRBV6-3|NA
ASSNRDSSYNKQF
>TRBJ2-1|TRBV5-4|NA
ASTNRGGSYNEQF
>TRBJ2-7|TRBV11-2|NA
ASSRQVSYEQY
>TRBJ2-7|TRBV5-8|NA
ASSHRDRPISY
>TRBJ2-5|TRBV7-6|few
ASSPLQGETQY
>TRBJ1-1|TRBV3-1|NA
ASSRAPATQRKAF
>TRBJ2-3|TRBV20-1|few
SARDLGLAGTDTQY
>TRBJ2-3|TRBV7-6|many
ASSAGTADTQY
>TRBJ2-7|TRBV4-1|few
ASRDFWGDSDEQY
>TRBJ2-1|TRBV2|NA
ASSVTGYNEQF
>TRBJ1-2|TRBV28|NA
ASSPGTLIYGYT